Listed below are T cell receptor beta chains from one sample, sequenced in a study of blood T cell repertoires in COVID-19. Data came from immunoSEQ multiplex PCR; TCRdb stores just in-frame clones and leaves some out. The data contain about 230,000 clones, about 88% of them singletons. The sequencing input was peripheral blood. These receptors all stem from a man between 40 and 49 years old with acute or convalescent COVID-19. The CDR3 runs from the conserved cysteine through the conserved F or W. Each record gives: V gene, clone size, D gene, J gene, CDR3 protein, CDR3 DNA. A D gene is named only where the DNA matches it firmly. For some rows the clone size is stated as once, few or many, or as a class when expanded; others skip it.

TRBV7-9	-	TRBD1	TRBJ2-3	CASSLVGQGPDTQYF	TGTGCCAGCAGCTTAGTGGGACAGGGGCCAGATACGCAGTATTTT
TRBV6-5	-	TRBD1	TRBJ1-5	CASSSGDRGFGQPQHF	TGTGCCAGCAGTTCTGGTGACAGGGGATTCGGTCAGCCCCAGCATTTT
TRBV21-1	-	-	TRBJ1-2	CASPQGGYTF	TGTGCCAGCCCCCAGGGGGGCTACACCTTC
TRBV19	-	-	TRBJ2-3	CASVPRDSPADTQYF	TGTGCCAGTGTACCTCGGGACTCTCCCGCGGATACGCAGTATTTT
TRBV29-1	-	-	TRBJ1-2	CSVGEGRGYTF	TGCAGCGTTGGGGAGGGTCGGGGCTACACCTTC
TRBV19	-	-	TRBJ1-1	CASIGRDTEAFF	TGTGCCAGTATCGGCAGGGACACTGAAGCTTTCTTT
TRBV30	-	-	TRBJ2-7	CAWSPGGYEQYF	TGTGCCTGGAGTCCAGGAGGGTACGAGCAGTACTTC
TRBV29-1	few	TRBD1	TRBJ1-1	CSVDEQGTEAFF	TGCAGCGTGGATGAACAGGGGACTGAAGCTTTCTTT
TRBV30	-	TRBD1	TRBJ1-1	CAWSTGTGKNEAFF	TGTGCCTGGAGTACCGGGACAGGGAAGAATGAAGCTTTCTTT
TRBV27	-	-	TRBJ1-5	CASSSAQNSNQPQHF	TGTGCCAGCAGCTCAGCACAGAATAGCAATCAGCCCCAGCATTTT
TRBV7-2	once	TRBD1	TRBJ2-1	CASSSSPDPGGYEQFF	TGTGCCAGCAGCTCGTCCCCCGACCCAGGGGGTTATGAGCAGTTCTTC
TRBV28	-	TRBD1	TRBJ1-2	CASSDRDYGYTF	TGTGCCAGCAGCGACAGGGACTATGGCTACACCTTC
TRBV12-3/TRBV12-4	-	-	TRBJ1-1	CASSRTVTEAFF	TGTGCCAGCAGCAGGACAGTAACTGAAGCTTTCTTT